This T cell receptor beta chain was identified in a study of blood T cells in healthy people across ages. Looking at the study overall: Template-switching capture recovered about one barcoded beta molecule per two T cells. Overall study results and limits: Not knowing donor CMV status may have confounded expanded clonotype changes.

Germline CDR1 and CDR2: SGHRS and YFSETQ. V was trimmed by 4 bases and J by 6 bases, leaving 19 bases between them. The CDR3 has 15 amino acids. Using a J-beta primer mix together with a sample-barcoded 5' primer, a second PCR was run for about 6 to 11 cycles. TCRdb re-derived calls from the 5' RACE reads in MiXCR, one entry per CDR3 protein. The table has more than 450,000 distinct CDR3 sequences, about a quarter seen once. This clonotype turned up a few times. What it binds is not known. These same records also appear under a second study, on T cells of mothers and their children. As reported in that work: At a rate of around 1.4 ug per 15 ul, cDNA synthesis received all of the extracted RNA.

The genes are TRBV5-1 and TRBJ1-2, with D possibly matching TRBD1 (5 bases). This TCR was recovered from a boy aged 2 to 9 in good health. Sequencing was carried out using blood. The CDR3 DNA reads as TGCGCCAGCAGCCCGGGACTGGTTTTGGGGAATGGCTACACCTTC. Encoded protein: CASSPGLVLGNGYTF.